These T cell receptor beta chains were read from a single sample in a study of blood T cell repertoires in COVID-19. Method: immunoSEQ multiplex PCR; TCRdb's copy keeps in-frame clones and lacks some. The data contain fewer than 40,000 clones, roughly 77% of them singletons. Sequenced sample: peripheral blood. The source is an elderly man with active or convalescent COVID-19. The CDR3 runs from the conserved cysteine through the conserved F or W. Fields, in order: D gene, J gene, V gene, clone size, CDR3 DNA, CDR3 protein. D genes are given only for firm matches. Where a row states a size, it is once, few, many or the class of an expanded clone; other rows omit it.

>TRBD2|TRBJ2-1|TRBV7-2|.
TGTGCCAGCAGCCCGGGACTAGCGGGGGGGCGCTCGTTTGAGCAGTTCTTC
CASSPGLAGGRSFEQFF
>.|TRBJ1-1|TRBV2|few
TGTGCCAGCAGTGAAACAGGGCCGTATACTGAAGCTTTCTTT
CASSETGPYTEAFF
>TRBD2|TRBJ2-3|TRBV5-1|once
TGCGCCAGCAGCCCTGGACTAGCGGGGGATACGCAGTATTTT
CASSPGLAGDTQYF
>.|TRBJ2-7|TRBV11-1|.
TGTGCCAGCAGCTTAGGGGTACAGGACTCCTACGAGCAGTACTTC
CASSLGVQDSYEQYF
>TRBD2|TRBJ2-7|TRBV10-3|.
TGTGCCATCAGTGCTAGCCGGGGGGGAAGGTCTTCCGAGCAGTACTTC
CAISASRGGRSSEQYF
>TRBD1|TRBJ2-6|TRBV7-9|once
TGTGCCAGCAGAACAGGGGGCACTGGGGCCAACGTCCTGACTTTC
CASRTGGTGANVLTF
>.|TRBJ1-2|TRBV28|.
TGTGCCAGCAGTCAAACAGGGCGTGGGGTCAACTATGGCTACACCTTC
CASSQTGRGVNYGYTF
>TRBD1|TRBJ1-1|TRBV9|few
TGTGCCAGCAGCCTGGGGACAGGTCTACACACTGAAGCTTTCTTT
CASSLGTGLHTEAFF
>.|TRBJ2-2|TRBV7-2|.
TGTGCCAGCAGCTTAGTAGCGGCCCTCGAGAGTGGGGAGCTGTTTTTT
CASSLVAALESGELFF
>.|TRBJ2-3|TRBV5-1|.
TGCGCCAGCAGCTTGGTGGGCAGGGCCACAGATACGCAGTATTTT
CASSLVGRATDTQYF
>.|TRBJ1-5|TRBV7-2|once
TGTGCCAGCAGCCCAGGGCCTAACTGGGGCCAGCCCCAGCATTTT
CASSPGPNWGQPQHF
>.|TRBJ1-5|TRBV6-2/TRBV6-3|few
TGTGCCAGCAGTTACGCCTCGGATAGGAGTCAGCCCCAGCATTTT
CASSYASDRSQPQHF
>TRBD1|TRBJ2-3|TRBV5-5|.
TGTGCCAGCAGCGGCGACAGGGGCACAGATACGCAGTATTTT
CASSGDRGTDTQYF
>TRBD1|TRBJ2-5|TRBV12-5|.
TGTGCTAGTGGTTTGGCCCCTGGGACAGGCCAAGAGACCCAGTACTTC
CASGLAPGTGQETQYF
>TRBD1|TRBJ2-6|TRBV7-8|.
TGTGCCAGCAGCCACGGGACAGCCGGGGCCAACGTCCTGACTTTC
CASSHGTAGANVLTF
>.|TRBJ1-5|TRBV28|few
TGTGCCAGTTCGTTCATCGGACGGGGGAAGGGACCCCAGCATTTT
CASSFIGRGKGPQHF
>.|TRBJ2-5|TRBV28|.
TGTGCCAGCAGTTTAGCGGGGTCCCAAGAGACCCAGTACTTC
CASSLAGSQETQYF
>TRBD1|TRBJ2-1|TRBV10-3|.
TGTGCCATCAGCGGACAGGGCTCCAATGAGCAGTTCTTC
CAISGQGSNEQFF
>.|TRBJ1-2|TRBV6-2/TRBV6-3|once
TGTGCCAGCAGACCTAGCAGGGAAAACTATGGCTACACCTTC
CASRPSRENYGYTF
>TRBD2|TRBJ2-3|TRBV9|.
TGTGCCAGCAGCCCCCGACTAGCGGGGGGGACAGATACGCAGTATTTT
CASSPRLAGGTDTQYF
>TRBD1|TRBJ2-2|TRBV7-3|.
TGTGCCAGCAGCTCCCGGACAGGGGATGCCGGGGAGCTGTTTTTT
CASSSRTGDAGELFF
>.|TRBJ2-1|TRBV4-2|medium-sized
TGTGCCAGCAGCCTCGACTATATCTCCTACAATGAGCAGTTCTTC
CASSLDYISYNEQFF
>.|TRBJ1-5|TRBV19|.
TGTGCCAGTAGTATAGCGGACTCCGGGCGTGGGCCCCAGCATTTT
CASSIADSGRGPQHF
>.|TRBJ2-4|TRBV6-5|few
TGTGCCAGCAGTTCCTACAGCTTCCTAGCCAAAAACATTCAGTACTTC
CASSSYSFLAKNIQYF
>TRBD1|TRBJ2-7|TRBV7-2|few
TGTGCCAGCAGCCTGGACAGGACCCTTGGGGAGCAGTACTTC
CASSLDRTLGEQYF
>.|TRBJ2-1|TRBV28|.
TGTGCCAGCAGCCCACCACTCGACTCCCCCCTAATGAAGCAGTTCTTC
CASSPPLDSPLMKQFF
>.|TRBJ2-3|TRBV20-1|.
TGCAGTGCTAGTGGCGACAGCTTAAACACAGATACGCAGTATTTT
CSASGDSLNTDTQYF
>TRBD2|TRBJ2-1|TRBV12-3/TRBV12-4|.
TGTGCCAGCACCGTTGACGGGAGGGAGCAGTTCTTC
CASTVDGREQFF
>TRBD1|TRBJ2-7|TRBV4-3|.
TGCGCCAGCAGCCAAAGCGACAGGGAATATCACGAGCAGTACTTC
CASSQSDREYHEQYF
>.|TRBJ2-2|TRBV4-1|.
TGCGCCAGCAGCCAAGATTGGCAGGGAATCGGGGAGCTGTTTTTT
CASSQDWQGIGELFF
>.|TRBJ2-1|TRBV25-1|.
TGTGCCAGCAGTGATAAACAAATTACCAGGGATGAGCAGTTCTTC
CASSDKQITRDEQFF
>TRBD2|TRBJ2-3|TRBV4-1|.
TGCGCCAGCAGCCGCGCCCCGCCGGGGGGGGACACAGATACGCAGTATTTT
CASSRAPPGGDTDTQYF
>.|TRBJ2-7|TRBV7-2|few
TGTGCCAGCAGCTTAGTACAGGAATCCAACGAGCAGTACTTC
CASSLVQESNEQYF
>.|TRBJ1-2|TRBV9|.
TGTGCCAGCAGCGTAGGCCTGGGGCAGGATGGCGGCTACACCTTC
CASSVGLGQDGGYTF
>.|TRBJ2-7|TRBV5-4|.
TGTGCCAGCAGCTTGGACATGACCTACGAGCAGTACTTC
CASSLDMTYEQYF
>.|TRBJ2-7|TRBV28|.
TGTGCCAGCAGTCCACCCGGGGAAAGGGCGGGCGAGCAGTACTTC
CASSPPGERAGEQYF
>.|TRBJ1-1|TRBV2|.
TGTGCCAGCAGCGGGGACATCATCAACACTGAAGCTTTCTTT
CASSGDIINTEAFF
>TRBD1|TRBJ2-7|TRBV5-5|.
TGTGCCAGCAGCATCCTGCCGGGACAGGAGAACGAGCAGTACTTC
CASSILPGQENEQYF
>TRBD2|TRBJ2-1|TRBV4-3|.
TGCGCCAGCAGCCAAGGGGTGTTCAGCGGGGGGCGCAATGAGCAGTTCTTC
CASSQGVFSGGRNEQFF
>.|TRBJ2-7|TRBV2|few
TGTGCCAGCGATGCGGCAGTCTCCTACGAGCAGTACTTC
CASDAAVSYEQYF
>.|TRBJ1-1|TRBV11-3|.
TGTGCCAGCAGCGTTGGGACTGGTCGGGACACTGAAGCTTTCTTT
CASSVGTGRDTEAFF
>.|TRBJ2-7|TRBV4-2|.
TGTGCCAGCAGCCCGAAAACGACATCTTACGAGCAGTACTTC
CASSPKTTSYEQYF
>.|TRBJ2-7|TRBV19|once
TGTGCCAGTAGTAAAGGGACTGACCGTGCACACGAGCAGTACTTC
CASSKGTDRAHEQYF
>.|TRBJ2-5|TRBV19|.
TGTGCCAGTAGTATACCAGGGGTCCCGCGGGAGACCCAGTACTTC
CASSIPGVPRETQYF
>TRBD1|TRBJ2-7|TRBV19|.
TGTGCCATCAGGGGGATTAGCTCCTACGAGCAGTACTTC
CAIRGISSYEQYF
>TRBD2|TRBJ2-3|TRBV13|once
TGTGCCAGCAGCGTCACTAGCGGGGGGGCGCAGTATTTT
CASSVTSGGAQYF
>.|TRBJ2-3|TRBV3-1/TRBV3-2|.
TGTGCCAGCAGCCAGGGGGGTGTAGGAGATACGCAGTATTTT
CASSQGGVGDTQYF
>.|TRBJ1-6|TRBV7-9|.
TGTGCCAGCAGCCCGAAGAGCTCCTATAATTCACCCCTCCACTTT
CASSPKSSYNSPLHF
>.|TRBJ2-1|TRBV9|.
TGTGCCAGCAGCGGAGGCGGGGGCTTCTACAATGAGCAGTTCTTC
CASSGGGGFYNEQFF
>TRBD1|TRBJ1-2|TRBV5-6|.
TGTGCCAGCAGCCCCGGGGTGGGACAGAACTATGGCTACACCTTC
CASSPGVGQNYGYTF
>TRBD1|TRBJ2-5|TRBV7-9|.
TGTGCCAGCAGCTTTCACAGGGGAGTAGAGACCCAGTACTTC
CASSFHRGVETQYF
>.|TRBJ1-3|TRBV25-1|.
TGTGCCAGCACTAAAGGGGCCTCGTCTGGAAACACCATATATTTT
CASTKGASSGNTIYF